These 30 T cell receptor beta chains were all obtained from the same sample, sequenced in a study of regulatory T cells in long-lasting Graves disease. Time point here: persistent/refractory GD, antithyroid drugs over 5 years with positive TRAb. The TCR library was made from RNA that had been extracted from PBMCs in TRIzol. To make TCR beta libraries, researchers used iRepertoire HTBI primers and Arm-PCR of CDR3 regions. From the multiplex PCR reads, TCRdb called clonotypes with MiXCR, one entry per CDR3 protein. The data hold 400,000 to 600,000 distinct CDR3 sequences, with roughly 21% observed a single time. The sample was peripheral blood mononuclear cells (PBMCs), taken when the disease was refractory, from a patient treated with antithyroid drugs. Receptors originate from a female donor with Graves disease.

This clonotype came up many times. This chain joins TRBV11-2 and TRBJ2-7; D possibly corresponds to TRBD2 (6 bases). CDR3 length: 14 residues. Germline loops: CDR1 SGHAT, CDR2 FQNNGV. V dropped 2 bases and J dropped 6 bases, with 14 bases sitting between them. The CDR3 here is CASSLLYGGPEQYF. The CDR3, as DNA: TGTGCCAGCAGCTTATTATACGGGGGACCCGAGCAGTACTTC. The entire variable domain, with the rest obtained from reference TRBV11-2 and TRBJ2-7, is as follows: EAGVAQSPRYKIIEKRQSVAFWCNPISGHATLYWYQQILGQGPKLLIQFQNNGVVDDSQLPKDRFSAERLKGVDSTLKIQPAKLEDSAVYLCASSLLYGGPEQYFGPGTRLTVT.

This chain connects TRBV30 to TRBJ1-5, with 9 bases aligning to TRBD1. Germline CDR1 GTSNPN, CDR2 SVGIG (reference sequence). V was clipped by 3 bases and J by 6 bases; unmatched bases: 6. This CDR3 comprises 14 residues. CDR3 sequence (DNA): TGTGCCTGGAGGGAGACAGGGGGGCGTCAGCCCCAGCATTTT. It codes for CAWRETGGRQPQHF.

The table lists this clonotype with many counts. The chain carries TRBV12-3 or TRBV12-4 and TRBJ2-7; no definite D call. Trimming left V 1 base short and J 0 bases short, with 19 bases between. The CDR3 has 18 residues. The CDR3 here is CASSLEFLGGLSSYEQYF. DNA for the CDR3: TGTGCCAGCAGTTTAGAGTTCCTGGGTGGGCTGAGCTCCTACGAGCAGTACTTC.

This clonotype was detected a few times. The CDR3 DNA sequence: TGTGCCAGCTCGCCAGCGGCGGGTCAGCCCCAGCATTTT. It specifies CASSPAAGQPQHF. The chain uses TRBV18 and TRBJ1-5; D gene ambiguous. The germline V gene has CDR1 KGHSH and CDR2 LQKENI. V was clipped by 6 bases and J by 6 bases, with 12 bases between them. This CDR3 spans 13 amino acids.

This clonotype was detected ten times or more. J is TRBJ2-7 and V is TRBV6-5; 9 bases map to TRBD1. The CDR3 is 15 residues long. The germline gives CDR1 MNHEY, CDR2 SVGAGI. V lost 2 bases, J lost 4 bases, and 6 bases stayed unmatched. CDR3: CASSYRDRVSYEQYF. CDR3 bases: TGTGCCAGCAGTTACCGGGACAGGGTATCGTACGAGCAGTACTTC.

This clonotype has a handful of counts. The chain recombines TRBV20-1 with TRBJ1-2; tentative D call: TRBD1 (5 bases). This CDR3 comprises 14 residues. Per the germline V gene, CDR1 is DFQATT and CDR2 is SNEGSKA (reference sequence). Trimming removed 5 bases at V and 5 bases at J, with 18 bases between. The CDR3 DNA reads TGCAGTGCTGGTGGGGCTGGGGGAGGTTATGGCTACACCTTC. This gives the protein CSAGGAGGGYGYTF.

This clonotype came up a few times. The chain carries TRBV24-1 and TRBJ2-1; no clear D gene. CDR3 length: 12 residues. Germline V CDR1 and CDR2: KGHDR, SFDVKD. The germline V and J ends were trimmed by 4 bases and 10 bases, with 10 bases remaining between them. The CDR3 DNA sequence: TGTGCCACCAGTGACGGTCATTCCGAGCAGTTCTTC. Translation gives CATSDGHSEQFF.

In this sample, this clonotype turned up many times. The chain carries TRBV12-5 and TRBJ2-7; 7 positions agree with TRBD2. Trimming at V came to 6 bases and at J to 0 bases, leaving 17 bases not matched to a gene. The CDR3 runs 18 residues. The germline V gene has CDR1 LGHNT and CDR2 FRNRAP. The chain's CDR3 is CASGQPSPFSGHSYEQYF. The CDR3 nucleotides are TGTGCTAGTGGCCAACCATCCCCCTTTAGCGGGCACTCCTACGAGCAGTACTTC.

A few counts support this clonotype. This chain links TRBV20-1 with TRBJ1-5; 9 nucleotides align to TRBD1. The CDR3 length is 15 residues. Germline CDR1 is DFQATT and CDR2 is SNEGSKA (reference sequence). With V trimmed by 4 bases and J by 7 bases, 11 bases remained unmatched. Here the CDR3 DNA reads TGCAGTGCTACCCATGGGGGGACAGGGTTCCAGCCCCAGCATTTT. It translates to CSATHGGTGFQPQHF.

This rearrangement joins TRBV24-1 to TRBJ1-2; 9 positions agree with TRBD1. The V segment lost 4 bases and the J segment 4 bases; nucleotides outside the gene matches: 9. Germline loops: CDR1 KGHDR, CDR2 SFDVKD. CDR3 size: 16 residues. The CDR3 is CATSDGTGIGGYGYTF. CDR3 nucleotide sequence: TGTGCCACCAGTGACGGGACAGGGATAGGCGGCTATGGCTACACCTTC.

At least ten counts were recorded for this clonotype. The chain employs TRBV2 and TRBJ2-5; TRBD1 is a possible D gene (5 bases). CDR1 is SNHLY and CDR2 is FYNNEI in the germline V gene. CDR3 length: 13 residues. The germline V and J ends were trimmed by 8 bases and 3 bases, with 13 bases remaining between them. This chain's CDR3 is CASLTETKETQYF. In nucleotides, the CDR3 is TGTGCCAGCTTGACAGAGACCAAAGAGACCCAGTACTTC.

In DNA form, the CDR3 reads TGTGCCAGTAGAGGAGGGGGACACGATCAGCCCCAGCATTTT. It is translated as CASRGGGHDQPQHF. The gene calls are TRBV19 and TRBJ1-5; D possibly corresponds to TRBD1 (6 bases). The CDR3 consists of 14 residues. Trimming pared 6 bases from V and 5 bases from J, leaving 14 bases between. Germline V CDR1 and CDR2: LNHDA, SQIVND (reference sequence).

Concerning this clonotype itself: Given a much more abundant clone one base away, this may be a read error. The DNA for the CDR3 is TGTTCCAGCAGCTTAGATTTCGGAGAGACCCAGTACTTC. It specifies CSSSLDFGETQYF. This chain joins TRBV11-2 and TRBJ2-5; no clear D. Germline assignment: CDR1 SGHAT and CDR2 FQNNGV. The CDR3 runs to 13 residues.

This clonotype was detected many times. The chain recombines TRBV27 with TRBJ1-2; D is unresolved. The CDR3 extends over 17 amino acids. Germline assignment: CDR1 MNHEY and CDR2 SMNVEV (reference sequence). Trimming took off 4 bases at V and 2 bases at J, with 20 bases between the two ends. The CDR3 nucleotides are TGTGCCAGCAGTTCTCAACTGGTCAGCGTAGGCAACTATGGCTACACCTTC. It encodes CASSSQLVSVGNYGYTF.

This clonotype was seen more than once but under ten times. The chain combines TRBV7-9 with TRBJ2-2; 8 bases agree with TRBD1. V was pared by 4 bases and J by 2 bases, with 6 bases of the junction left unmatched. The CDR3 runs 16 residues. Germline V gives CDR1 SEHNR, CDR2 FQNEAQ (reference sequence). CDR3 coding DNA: TGTGCCAGCAGCTGGGCCCAGGGGGCCAACACCGGGGAGCTGTTTTTT. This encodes CASSWAQGANTGELFF.

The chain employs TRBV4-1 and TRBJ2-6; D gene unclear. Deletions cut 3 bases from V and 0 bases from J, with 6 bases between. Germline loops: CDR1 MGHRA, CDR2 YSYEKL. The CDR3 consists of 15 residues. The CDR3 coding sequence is TGCGCCAGCAGCCATCCCTTCTCTGGGGCCAACGTCCTGACTTTC. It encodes CASSHPFSGANVLTF.

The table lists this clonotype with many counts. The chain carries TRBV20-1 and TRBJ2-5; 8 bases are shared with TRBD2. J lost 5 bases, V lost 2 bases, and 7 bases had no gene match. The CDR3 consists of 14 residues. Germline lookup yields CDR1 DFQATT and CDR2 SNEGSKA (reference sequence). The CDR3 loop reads CSARQRGGWETQYF. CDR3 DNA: TGCAGTGCTAGACAACGGGGGGGATGGGAGACCCAGTACTTC.

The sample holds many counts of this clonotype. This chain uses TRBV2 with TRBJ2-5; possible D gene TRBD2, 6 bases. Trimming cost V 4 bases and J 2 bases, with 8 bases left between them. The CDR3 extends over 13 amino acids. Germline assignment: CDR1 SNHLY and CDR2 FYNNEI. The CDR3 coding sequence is TGTGCCAGCAGTGTGGAGGGGCAAGAGACCCAGTACTTC. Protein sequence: CASSVEGQETQYF.

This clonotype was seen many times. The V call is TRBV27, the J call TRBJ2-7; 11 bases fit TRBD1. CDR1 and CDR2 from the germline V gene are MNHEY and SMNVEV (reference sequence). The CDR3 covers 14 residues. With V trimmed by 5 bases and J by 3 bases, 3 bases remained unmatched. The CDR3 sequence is CASSPGTGGYEQYF. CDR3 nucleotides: TGTGCCAGCAGTCCCGGGACAGGGGGCTACGAGCAGTACTTC.

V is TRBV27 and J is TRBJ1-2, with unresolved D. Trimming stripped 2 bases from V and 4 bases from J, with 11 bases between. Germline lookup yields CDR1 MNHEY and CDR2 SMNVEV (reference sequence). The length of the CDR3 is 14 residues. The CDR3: CASSLSPRSYGYTF. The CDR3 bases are TGTGCCAGCAGTTTAAGTCCCAGGAGCTATGGCTACACCTTC.

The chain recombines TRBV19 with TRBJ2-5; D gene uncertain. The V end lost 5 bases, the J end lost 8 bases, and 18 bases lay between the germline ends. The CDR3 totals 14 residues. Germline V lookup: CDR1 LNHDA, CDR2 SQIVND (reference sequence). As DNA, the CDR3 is TGTGCCAGTAGTGCGCCATGGTATGGTAGCACCCAGTACTTC. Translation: CASSAPWYGSTQYF. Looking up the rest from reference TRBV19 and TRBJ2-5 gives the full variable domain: DGGITQSPKYLFRKEGQNVTLSCEQNLNHDAMYWYRQDPGQGLRLIYYSQIVNDFQKGDIAEGYSVSREKKESFPLTVTSAQKNPTAFYLCASSAPWYGSTQYFGPGTRLLVL.

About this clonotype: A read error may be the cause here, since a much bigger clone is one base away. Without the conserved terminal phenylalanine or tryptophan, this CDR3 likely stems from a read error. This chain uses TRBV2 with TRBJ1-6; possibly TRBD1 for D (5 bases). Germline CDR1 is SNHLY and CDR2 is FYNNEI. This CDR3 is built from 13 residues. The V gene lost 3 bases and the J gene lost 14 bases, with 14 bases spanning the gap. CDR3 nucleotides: TGTGCCAGCAGTGATTTGGGGGGACTGGCCCTCCACCTT. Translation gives CASSDLGGLALHL.

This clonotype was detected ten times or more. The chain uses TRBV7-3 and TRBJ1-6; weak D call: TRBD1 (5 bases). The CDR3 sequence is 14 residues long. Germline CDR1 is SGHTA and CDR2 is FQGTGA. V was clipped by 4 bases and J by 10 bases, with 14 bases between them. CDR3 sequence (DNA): TGTGCCAGCAGCTCGCAGGGTGGTGGATCACCCCTCCACTTT. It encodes CASSSQGGGSPLHF.

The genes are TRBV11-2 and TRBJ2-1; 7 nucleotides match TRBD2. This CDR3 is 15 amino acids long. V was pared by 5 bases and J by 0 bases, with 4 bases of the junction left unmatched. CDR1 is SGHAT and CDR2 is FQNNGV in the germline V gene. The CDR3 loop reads CASSVRESSYNEQFF. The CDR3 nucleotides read TGTGCCAGCAGCGTGCGGGAGAGCTCCTACAATGAGCAGTTCTTC.

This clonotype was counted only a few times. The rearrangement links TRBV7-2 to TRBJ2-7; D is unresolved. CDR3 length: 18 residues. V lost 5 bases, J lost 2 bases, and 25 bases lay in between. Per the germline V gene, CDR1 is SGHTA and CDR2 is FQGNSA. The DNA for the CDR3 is TGTGCCAGCAGCGTCGCCATGGCCACGACGAGGCAACCCTACGAGCAGTACTTC. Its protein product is CASSVAMATTRQPYEQYF.

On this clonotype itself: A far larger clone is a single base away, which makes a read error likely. CDR3 nucleotide sequence: TGTGCCAACAGCTTAGGAGTGGGCACTGAAGCTTTCTTT. Translated, it gives CANSLGVGTEAFF. The chain couples TRBV11-2 to TRBJ1-1; no clear D gene. The CDR3 totals 13 residues. Per the germline V gene, CDR1 is SGHAT and CDR2 is FQNNGV. The variable domain in full, with the rest retrieved from reference TRBV11-2 and TRBJ1-1, is EAGVAQSPRYKIIEKRQSVAFWCNPISGHATLYWYQQILGQGPKLLIQFQNNGVVDDSQLPKDRFSAERLKGVDSTLKIQPAKLEDSAVYLCANSLGVGTEAFFGQGTRLTVV.

The CDR3 protein is CAISESKGQMSSYEQYF. The CDR3 nucleotides are TGTGCCATCAGTGAGTCGAAAGGACAGATGTCGTCCTACGAGCAGTACTTC. The chain combines TRBV10-3 with TRBJ2-7; a weak D match, TRBD1 (6 bases). The V gene lost 0 bases and the J gene lost 1 base, with 16 bases spanning the gap. The germline CDR1 and CDR2 sequences are ENHRY and SYGVKD. This CDR3 spans 17 amino acids.

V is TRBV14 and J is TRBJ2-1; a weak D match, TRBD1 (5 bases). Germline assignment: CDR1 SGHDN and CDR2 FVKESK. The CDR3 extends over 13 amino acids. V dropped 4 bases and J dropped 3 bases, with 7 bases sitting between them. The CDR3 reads CASSRTHYNEQFF. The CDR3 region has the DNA TGTGCCAGCAGCCGGACACACTACAATGAGCAGTTCTTC. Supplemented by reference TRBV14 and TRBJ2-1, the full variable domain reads EAGVTQFPSHSVIEKGQTVTLRCDPISGHDNLYWYRRVMGKEIKFLLHFVKESKQDESGMPNNRFLAERTGGTYSTLKVQPAELEDSGVYFCASSRTHYNEQFFGPGTRLTVL.

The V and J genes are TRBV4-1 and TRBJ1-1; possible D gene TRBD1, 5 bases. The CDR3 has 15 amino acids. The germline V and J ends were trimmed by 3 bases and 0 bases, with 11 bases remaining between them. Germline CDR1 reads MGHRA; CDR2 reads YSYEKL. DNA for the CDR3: TGCGCCAGCAGCCACCCGACAGCTATGAACACTGAAGCTTTCTTT. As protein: CASSHPTAMNTEAFF.

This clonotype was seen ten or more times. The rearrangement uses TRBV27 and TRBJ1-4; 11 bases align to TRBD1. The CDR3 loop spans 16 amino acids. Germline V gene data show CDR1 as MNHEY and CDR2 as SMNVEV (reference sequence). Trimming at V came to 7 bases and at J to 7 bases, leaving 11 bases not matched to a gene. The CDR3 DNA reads TGTGCCAGCACCCCCTTTCCCGGACAGGGGGCTGAAAAACTGTTTTTT. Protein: CASTPFPGQGAEKLFF.